This TCR beta chain was found in a study of T cell responses to AZD1222 COVID-19 vaccine. Measured with immunoSEQ multiplex PCR; TCRdb has only the in-frame clones, and not every one. The sample records roughly 140,000 clones, under 95% being singletons. This TCR came from an adult in good health. This specimen consisted of peripheral blood, obtained on day 0 of AZD1222 vaccination.

CDR3 sequence (DNA): TGTGCCAGTAGTATGTCTTCGACAGGGGGCGCGGACACTGAAGCTTTCTTT. Translating it yields CASSMSSTGGADTEAFF. The J gene is TRBJ1-1, the V gene TRBV19, with 10 bases fitting TRBD1. The germline V gene has CDR1 LNHDA and CDR2 SQIVND (reference sequence). The CDR3 runs to 17 residues. The V gene end was trimmed by 3 bases and the J gene end by 3 bases; junction bases not matched to a gene: 10.